This TCR beta chain is drawn from a study of blood T cells in healthy people across ages (dated by TCRdb to between 2014 and 2017). For the study in its entirety: In model experiments, roughly one uniquely barcoded TCR beta cDNA molecule per two T cells was captured by template switching. To avoid experimental bias, donors of different ages were spread randomly across the sequencing lanes. For two donors (one aged 18 to 30 and one aged 80 or older), the study analyzed two additional independent replicas of 1 million unique cDNA reads from the same blood draw. To track age-related changes in TCR beta repertoire diversity, the study relied on deep sequencing normalized with unique cDNA molecular identifiers. The donors were split into four age groups: young (average about 15 years), middle-aged (roughly 39), aged (more than 60) and long-lived (more than 80).

Libraries were built with 5' RACE. Reads for this sample came from an Illumina HiSeq 2500. A second PCR of about 7 to 12 cycles was run with a J-beta primer mix and a sample-barcoded 5' primer. Each TCR beta cDNA molecule received a unique molecular identifier from a template-switch 5' adaptor carrying 12 random nucleotides. At least 3 million CDR3-containing paired-end reads were obtained from each sample. All of the RNA was converted into first-strand cDNA using the Mint cDNA synthesis kit, with a TRBC-specific oligonucleotide serving as the primer. All cDNA was treated with uracil-DNA glycosylase and then went through a first 18-cycle PCR with the universal primers M1SS and BC2_uni_R. Turning to the authors' computational methods: Each sample was normalized by randomly selecting 1 million high-quality reads, each carrying a distinct molecular identifier. Reads sharing molecular identifiers were discarded rather than binned into consensus sequences. MiTCR, set to a Q25 quality threshold and the strictest error-elimination algorithm, was used for CDR3 identification, clonotype clustering and error correction. A nonparametric unseen species model using Euler transformation provided a lower-bound estimate of total TCR beta diversity. The public sequencing data were trimmed at Q25 with fastp and processed into clonotypes with MiXCR by TCRdb, which kept only in-frame beta chains. Duplicate CDR3 protein sequences are folded into a single record with the most common DNA and genes. The V and J calls come from TCRdb's annotation, not from the publication. Recorded for this sample are 1,300,000 or so distinct CDR3 sequences; approximately 63% of them occurred a single time. The ten largest make up 6.5% to 8.5% of the sample.

As to this clonotype: Its antigen target is currently unknown. No clone much larger than this one lies a single base away; base qualities are absent.

Systemically healthy Caucasian individuals from Russia, 35 to 50 in total and aged roughly 6 to 100 years, were included as donors. Around 10 milliliters of peripheral blood were drawn from each donor into EDTA-treated Vacutainer tubes. Ficoll-Paque density-gradient centrifugation was used to isolate PBMCs, with at least 7 million per sample. Trizol reagent was used to extract total RNA from the PBMCs, yielding at least 6 micrograms per sample. The percentages of naive CD45RAhigh/CD27high T cells were determined by flow cytometry on a PBMC aliquot from every donor. Study-wide conclusions, independent of this receptor: The long-lived group showed more naive CD4+ T cells, fewer expanded clones and increased TCR diversity than the aged group, suggesting age selection. Estimates of total diversity based on one million sequenced T cells were regarded as lower bounds and as underestimates. Because donor CMV infection status was unknown, age-related changes in expanded clonotypes were potentially confounded. Conclusive comparison of naive and antigen-experienced compartments was prevented by the profiling of bulk unsorted PBMCs. Observed TCR beta diversity correlated strongly with the percentage of naive T cells measured by flow cytometry. Observed TCR beta diversity per million T cells fell roughly linearly with age, and a significant reduction was already apparent by age around 40.

Sample: blood. The TCR sequence derives from a man between 18 and 35 years old in good health.

The encoded CDR3 is CASSLYVGQTKTHSYEQYF. In nucleotide form, the sequence is TGTGCCAGCAGCTTGTATGTGGGACAGACAAAGACTCACTCCTACGAGCAGTACTTC. The chain couples TRBV5-4 to TRBJ2-7; 7 bases in the middle match TRBD1. The CDR3 goes from the cysteine to the phenylalanine over 19 residues. Kept here is only the CDR3 DNA, which spans 57 bases and is read in frame from base 1. V and J are trimmed by 1 base and 0 bases, and the gene matches miss 16 bases of the junction. CDR1 SGHNT and CDR2 YYREEE are derived from the germline V gene (reference sequence).